This TCR beta chain was sequenced for a study of T cells in Graves' hyperthyroidism and ophthalmopathy. Overall study: Once the initial diagnosis was made, peripheral blood was obtained before any treatment. The study, taken as a whole, reports: Ophthalmopathy stood apart from stable hyperthyroidism in a 13 V-J model.

This clonotype was seen at least ten times. What it recognizes is unknown. TCR beta CDR3 regions were amplified from RNA transcripts. HTBI primers drove first-round RT-PCR of the TCR CDR3. In TCRdb, the multiplex PCR reads were re-called with MiXCR into one record per CDR3 protein. The sample lists around 280,000 distinct CDR3 sequences, around 13% occurring once. The CDR3 has 14 residues. V shed 2 bases and J shed 7 bases, with 12 bases lying between them. CDR1 is SGHVS and CDR2 is FQNEAQ in the germline V gene. The hyperthyroidism was newly diagnosed and had lasted under 2 months; the patients were aged 18 to 65. Lactation, pregnancy, other autoimmune disease or uncontrolled infection led to exclusion of patients.

This clonotype was sampled from a woman aged 40 to 49 with Graves' hyperthyroidism. The genes are TRBV7-8 and TRBJ2-1; maybe TRBD2 (6 bases). Input material: blood. CDR3 coding DNA: TGTGCCAGCAGCTTACCCAGACTAGTAAATGAGCAGTTCTTC. Amino acid sequence: CASSLPRLVNEQFF.